These 7 T cell receptor beta chains were sequenced from one sample in a study of Tregs in tolerant kidney transplant recipients. The protocol was immunoSEQ multiplex PCR, while the TCRdb copy is restricted to in-frame clones and leaves out a portion. The listing contains 25,000 to 35,000 clones. The source was CD8+ T cells from blood, collected before the transplant. Every receptor here comes from a human donor who received a combined kidney and bone marrow transplant.

CDR3 protein: CASSLGSYSGNTIYF. The CDR3 DNA, read in part, is TGTGCCAGTAGTCTGGGCAGCTACTCTGGAAACACC. The chain joins TRBV19 to TRBJ1-3, with D unclear. Read coverage stops 3 residues before the CDR3 terminus; the germline J gene supplies the remainder. V lost 5 bases to trimming and J lost 0 bases, with 11 bases between them. Looked up from germline, CDR1 is LNHDA and CDR2 is SQIVND (reference sequence). The CDR3 extends over 15 amino acids.

Points on this clone: The CDR3 extends 3 residues past the end of the read, so its final part is completed from the germline J gene. The chain is built from TRBV6-2 or TRBV6-3 and TRBJ1-1, with D tentatively TRBD1 (5 bases). This CDR3 is 15 amino acids long. The V gene lost 2 bases and the J gene lost 5 bases, with 15 bases spanning the gap. CDR1 is MNHEY, CDR2 SVGEGT, per germline. Incomplete CDR3 DNA: TGTGCCAGCAGTTACCTAGCCACCGGGGGGACTGAA. It yields the protein CASSYLATGGTE. In full, the CDR3 is CASSYLATGGTEAFF.

To note about this clone: The DNA ends 3 residues before the CDR3 does, and the rest of the CDR3 is filled in from the germline J gene. The chain links TRBV29-1 to TRBJ2-7, with 9 bases identical to TRBD1. Germline V gives CDR1 SQVTM, CDR2 ANQGSEA. The CDR3 loop spans 13 amino acids. Trimming cost V 7 bases and J 4 bases; bases outside gene matches: 8. CDR3 residues: CSARTGENYEQYF. The sequenced CDR3 bases are TGCAGCGCCAGGACAGGGGAAAATTACGAG.

Regarding this clone: The read falls 3 residues short of the CDR3 end, and the missing part is taken from the germline J gene. The V and J genes are TRBV10-1 and TRBJ2-3; D possibly corresponds to TRBD1 (5 bases). CDR3 size: 15 residues. Germline V gene lookup returns CDR1 WNHNN and CDR2 SYGVQD (reference sequence). V was shortened by 6 bases and J by 0 bases, with 13 bases between the two germline ends. Here the CDR3 reads CASSQGSSSTDTQYF. The sequenced part of the CDR3 DNA is TGCGCCAGCAGCCAGGGATCCTCTAGCACAGATACG.

As concerns this clone: The CDR3 is cut off 3 residues early in the read; its end comes from the germline J gene. The chain combines TRBV19 with TRBJ2-1, with 12 bases fitting TRBD2. Germline lookup yields CDR1 LNHDA and CDR2 SQIVND (reference sequence). This CDR3 has 20 amino acids. Trimming at V came to 0 bases and at J to 2 bases, leaving 11 bases not matched to a gene. The CDR3 DNA, read in part, is TGTGCCAGTAGTATAGATTCGACTAGCGGGAGCCCTGGGCCCTACAATGAG. Protein sequence: CASSIDSTSGSPGPYNE. The whole CDR3 protein is CASSIDSTSGSPGPYNEQFF.

A word on this clone: The CDR3 is cut off 3 residues early in the read; its end comes from the germline J gene. The rearrangement joins TRBV6-1 to TRBJ2-1; 11 bases are shared with TRBD2. The CDR3 length is 15 residues. Trimming removed 3 bases from V and 3 bases from J; junction bases left unmatched: 1. The germline V gene encodes CDR1 MNHNS and CDR2 SASEGT. The CDR3 is CASSDGTSGYNEQFF. The CDR3 bases that were read are TGTGCCAGCAGTGACGGGACTAGCGGCTACAATGAG.

On this clone: From the germline J gene comes the end of the CDR3, since the read stops 3 residues before it. This chain joins TRBV7-2 and TRBJ2-7, with 8 bases fitting TRBD2. The V gene end was trimmed by 4 bases and the J gene end by 2 bases; junction bases not matched to a gene: 4. There are 14 residues in the CDR3. Germline lookup yields CDR1 SGHTA and CDR2 FQGNSA. The DNA read from the CDR3 is TGTGCCAGCAGCTCACTAGCGGCCACCTACGAG. Protein sequence: CASSSLAATYE. The CDR3 as a whole reads CASSSLAATYEQYF.